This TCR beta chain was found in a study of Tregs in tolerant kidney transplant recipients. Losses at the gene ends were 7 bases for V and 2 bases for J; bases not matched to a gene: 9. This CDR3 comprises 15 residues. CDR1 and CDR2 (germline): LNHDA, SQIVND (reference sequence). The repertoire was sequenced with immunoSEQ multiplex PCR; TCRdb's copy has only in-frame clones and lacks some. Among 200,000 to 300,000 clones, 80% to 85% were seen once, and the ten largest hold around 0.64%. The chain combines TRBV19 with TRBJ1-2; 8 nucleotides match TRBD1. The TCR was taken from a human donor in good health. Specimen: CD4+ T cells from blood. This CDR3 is CASNWPGQGNYGYTF. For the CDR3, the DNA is TGTGCCAGTAATTGGCCCGGACAGGGCAACTATGGCTACACCTTC.